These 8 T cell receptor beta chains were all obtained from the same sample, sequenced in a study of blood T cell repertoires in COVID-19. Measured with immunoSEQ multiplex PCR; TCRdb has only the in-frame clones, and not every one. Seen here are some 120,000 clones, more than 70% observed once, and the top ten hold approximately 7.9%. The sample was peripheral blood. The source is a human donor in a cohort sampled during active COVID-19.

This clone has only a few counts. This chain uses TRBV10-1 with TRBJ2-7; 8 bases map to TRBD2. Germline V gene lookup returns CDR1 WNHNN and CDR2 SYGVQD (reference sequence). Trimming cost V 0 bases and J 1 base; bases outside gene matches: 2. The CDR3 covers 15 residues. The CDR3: CASSESVAGSYEQYF. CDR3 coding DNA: TGCGCCAGCAGTGAGTCAGTAGCGGGGTCCTACGAGCAGTACTTC.

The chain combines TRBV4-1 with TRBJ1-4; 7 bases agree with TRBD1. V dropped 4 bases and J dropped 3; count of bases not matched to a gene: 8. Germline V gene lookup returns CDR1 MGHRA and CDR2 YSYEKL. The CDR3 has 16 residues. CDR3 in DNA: TGCGCCAGCAGCCGAGGGCCGGGACAGTCTAATGAAAAACTGTTTTTT. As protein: CASSRGPGQSNEKLFF.

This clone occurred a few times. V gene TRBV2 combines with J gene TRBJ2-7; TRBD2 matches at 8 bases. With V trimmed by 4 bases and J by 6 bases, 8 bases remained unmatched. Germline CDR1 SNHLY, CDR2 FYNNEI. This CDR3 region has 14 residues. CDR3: CASSVQRERAEQYF. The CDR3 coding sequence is TGTGCCAGCAGTGTTCAGCGGGAGAGAGCCGAGCAGTACTTC.

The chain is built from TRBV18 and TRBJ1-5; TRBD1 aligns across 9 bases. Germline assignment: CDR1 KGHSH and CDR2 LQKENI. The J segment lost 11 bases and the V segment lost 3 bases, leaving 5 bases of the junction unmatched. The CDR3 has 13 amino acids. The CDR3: CASSPSGTGTQHF. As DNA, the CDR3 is TGTGCCAGCTCACCTTCCGGGACAGGGACCCAGCATTTT.

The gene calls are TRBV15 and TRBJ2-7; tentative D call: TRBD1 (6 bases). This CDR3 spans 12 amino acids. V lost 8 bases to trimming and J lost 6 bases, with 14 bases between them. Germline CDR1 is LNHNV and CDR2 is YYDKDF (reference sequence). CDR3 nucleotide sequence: TGTGCCACCTCGCGAACAGGGTTCGAGCAGTACTTC. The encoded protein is CATSRTGFEQYF.

The CDR3 sequence is CASIKDSTSLGGYTF. In nucleotides, the CDR3 is TGTGCCAGCATCAAGGACAGCACCTCGTTAGGGGGCTACACCTTC. The V call is TRBV2, the J call TRBJ1-2, with D possibly TRBD1 on 6 matching bases. Germline loops: CDR1 SNHLY, CDR2 FYNNEI. The CDR3 length is 15 residues. Trimming removed 7 bases from V and 8 bases from J, with 23 bases in between.

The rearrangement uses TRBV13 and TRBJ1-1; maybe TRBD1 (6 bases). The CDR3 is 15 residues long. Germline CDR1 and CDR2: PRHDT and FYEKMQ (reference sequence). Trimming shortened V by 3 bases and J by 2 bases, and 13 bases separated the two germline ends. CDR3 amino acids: CASSLDSTFNTEAFF. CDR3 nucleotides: TGTGCCAGCAGCTTGGACAGCACATTCAACACTGAAGCTTTCTTT.

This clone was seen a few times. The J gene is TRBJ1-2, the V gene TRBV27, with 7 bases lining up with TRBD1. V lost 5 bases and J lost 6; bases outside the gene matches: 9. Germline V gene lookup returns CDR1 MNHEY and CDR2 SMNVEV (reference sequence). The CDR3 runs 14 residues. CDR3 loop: CASSQGQRTHGYTF. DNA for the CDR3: TGTGCCAGCAGTCAGGGACAGCGTACCCATGGCTACACCTTC.